This is a list of T cell receptor beta chains from one sample in a study of beta chain features in type 1 diabetes. Generated by immunoSEQ multiplex PCR, the TCRdb table keeps only in-frame clones and is missing some. The sample lists hundreds of thousands of clones, roughly 16% occurring once. Sequenced sample: naive CD4+ T cells from blood. The receptors were gathered from a man between 18 and 29 years old in good health. The CDR3 runs from the conserved cysteine through the conserved F or W. Fields, in order: V gene, D gene, clone size, J gene, CDR3 protein, CDR3 DNA. A D gene is named only where the DNA matches it firmly. Some rows have no size entry. The others give once, few or many, or a class for an expanded clone.

>TRBV30|NA|few|TRBJ2-5
CAWKRRQWETQYF
TGTGCCTGGAAAAGGAGACAGTGGGAGACCCAGTACTTC
>TRBV18|TRBD1|NA|TRBJ2-5
CATHRGRQETQYF
TGTGCCACTCACAGGGGCCGCCAAGAGACCCAGTACTTC
>TRBV28|NA|NA|TRBJ1-2
CASKDTGKDGYTF
TGTGCCAGCAAGGATACAGGGAAGGATGGCTACACCTTC
>TRBV6-1|NA|few|TRBJ1-5
CASSVAGEGQPQHF
TGTGCCAGCAGTGTGGCAGGGGAAGGTCAGCCCCAGCATTTT
>TRBV28|NA|few|TRBJ1-1
CASYGGWNTEAFF
TGTGCCAGCTACGGGGGCTGGAACACTGAAGCTTTCTTT
>TRBV7-2|NA|NA|TRBJ1-5
CASSPGGANNQPQHF
TGTGCCAGCAGCCCCGGGGGGGCGAACAATCAGCCCCAGCATTTT
>TRBV10-3|NA|NA|TRBJ1-5
CAISPQGNSNQPQHF
TGTGCCATCAGTCCTCAGGGAAATAGCAATCAGCCCCAGCATTTT
>TRBV2|NA|NA|TRBJ1-4
CASSENPGLNEKLFF
TGTGCCAGCAGTGAAAACCCAGGGTTGAATGAAAAACTGTTTTTT
>TRBV4-1|TRBD2|NA|TRBJ2-7
CASSLRLAGAQNSYEQYF
TGCGCCAGCAGCCTCAGACTAGCGGGGGCCCAAAACTCCTACGAGCAGTACTTC
>TRBV19|TRBD1|few|TRBJ1-5
CASSKGARGQPQHF
TGTGCCAGTAGTAAGGGGGCCCGGGGCCAGCCCCAGCATTTT
>TRBV19|NA|once|TRBJ2-1
CATWGRASPSSYNEQFF
TGTGCCACGTGGGGCAGGGCCTCCCCGAGCTCCTACAATGAGCAGTTCTTC
>TRBV9|TRBD2|NA|TRBJ2-1
CASSPLADEQFF
TGTGCCAGCAGCCCCCTAGCGGATGAGCAGTTCTTC
>TRBV2|NA|NA|TRBJ1-2
CASSERQGNGYTF
TGTGCCAGCAGTGAAAGGCAGGGGAATGGCTACACCTTC
>TRBV28|NA|NA|TRBJ2-2
CASSLRRLNTGELFF
TGTGCCAGCAGTTTACGCAGGCTTAACACCGGGGAGCTGTTTTTT
>TRBV28|NA|NA|TRBJ1-5
CASSLGTRYGVSNQPQHF
TGTGCCAGCAGTTTAGGGACAAGATATGGGGTTAGCAATCAGCCCCAGCATTTT
>TRBV27|NA|few|TRBJ2-4
CASSPSIAKNIQYF
TGTGCCAGCAGTCCCAGCATAGCCAAAAACATTCAGTACTTC
>TRBV25-1|NA|NA|TRBJ1-2
CASSVAGNYGYTF
TGTGCCAGCAGTGTTGCGGGTAACTATGGCTACACCTTC
>TRBV7-2|NA|few|TRBJ2-7
CASSLVHEQYF
TGTGCCAGCAGCTTAGTGCACGAGCAGTACTTC